Following are 20 T cell receptor beta chains from one sample sequenced in a study of CD8 T cells in ankylosing spondylitis. A single record per CDR3 protein comes from TCRdb applying MiXCR to the 5' RACE reads. The data show fewer than 180,000 distinct CDR3 sequences, 40% to 50% seen once. Specimen: synovial fluid, either unsorted or a sorted T cell fraction (not recorded which). The origin of the receptors is a male donor with ankylosing spondylitis.

DNA of the CDR3: TGTGCCAGCAGCCCCGGACAGGGGACTGAAGCTTTCTTT. This sequence encodes CASSPGQGTEAFF. The chain has TRBV3-1 and TRBJ1-1, with 9 bases fitting TRBD1. V lost 4 bases to trimming and J lost 5 bases; unmatched junction nucleotides: 2. Germline V gives CDR1 LGHDT, CDR2 YNNKEL (reference sequence). The CDR3 sequence is 13 residues long.

The sample holds many counts of this clonotype. The V and J genes are TRBV7-9 and TRBJ1-6; TRBD1 is a possible D gene (5 bases). Looked up from germline, CDR1 is SEHNR and CDR2 is FQNEAQ (reference sequence). Trimming left V 2 bases short and J 0 bases short, with 11 bases between. This CDR3 has 17 residues. The CDR3 reads CASSLWEGSSYNSPLHF. The CDR3 region has the DNA TGTGCCAGCAGCTTATGGGAGGGGAGCTCCTATAATTCACCCCTCCACTTT.

This clonotype has a handful of counts. The chain employs TRBV28 and TRBJ2-1; TRBD2 aligns across 13 bases. This CDR3 is built from 15 residues. CDR1 is MDHEN, CDR2 SYDVKM, per germline. V shed 7 bases, J shed 4 bases, and the junction held 4 bases outside the gene matches. CDR3 sequence reads: CASTLLAGGYNEQFF. Here the CDR3 DNA reads TGTGCCAGCACCTTACTAGCGGGAGGGTACAATGAGCAGTTCTTC.

In this sample, this clonotype is medium-sized. The chain recombines TRBV9 with TRBJ2-7; perhaps TRBD1 as D (5 bases). This CDR3 is built from 15 residues. With 5 bases removed from V and 6 bases from J, the gap between germline ends came to 21 bases. Germline lookup yields CDR1 SGDLS and CDR2 YYNGEE. CDR3 protein: CASSPSQGAGLEQYF. As DNA, the CDR3 is TGTGCCAGCAGTCCCTCACAAGGGGCCGGTCTCGAGCAGTACTTC.

This sequence joins TRBV28 and TRBJ1-1, with D uncertain. The germline CDR1 and CDR2 sequences are MDHEN and SYDVKM. The CDR3 contains 16 residues. The V and J ends lost 2 bases and 0 bases respectively, with 13 bases between them. DNA of the CDR3: TGTGCCAGCAGTTTACGGTTGGCGACGTTGAACACTGAAGCTTTCTTT. Its protein is CASSLRLATLNTEAFF.

This clonotype was picked up a small number of times. The gene calls are TRBV12-3 or TRBV12-4 and TRBJ1-1, with TRBD1 identical over 8 bases. V lost 5 bases, J lost 4 bases, and 12 bases stayed unmatched. This CDR3 has 16 residues. Here the CDR3 DNA reads TGTGCCAGCAGTCGTCCCGGGACAGGTTCCCCCACTGAAGCTTTCTTT. This codes for CASSRPGTGSPTEAFF.

The J gene is TRBJ1-1, the V gene TRBV6-6, with D unresolved. The germline V gene has CDR1 MNHNY and CDR2 SVGAGI (reference sequence). CDR3 size: 12 residues. V lost 1 base and J lost 11, with 11 bases in between. In DNA form, the CDR3 reads TGTGCCAGCAGTTACTACGGGATTCTGGCTTTCTTT. Translated: CASSYYGILAFF.

V and J are TRBV7-2 and TRBJ1-2, with 10 bases identical to TRBD1. The CDR3 contains 13 residues. The V gene's germline CDR1 is SGHTA and CDR2 FQGNSA. The CDR3 nucleotides are TGTGCAGGGACAGGGGCCGGAATCTATGGCTACACCTTC. Translating it yields CAGTGAGIYGYTF.

The chain recombines TRBV5-6 with TRBJ2-1; unclear D gene. The V and J ends lost 0 bases and 0 bases respectively, with 7 bases between them. This CDR3 region has 15 residues. Germline CDR1 is SGHDT and CDR2 is YYEEEE. CDR3 coding DNA: TGTGCCAGCAGCTTGGCCTGGAGCTCCTACAATGAGCAGTTCTTC. Translated: CASSLAWSSYNEQFF.

The chain employs TRBV20-1 and TRBJ2-1; D perhaps matches TRBD1 (5 bases). Trimming shortened V by 3 bases and J by 0 bases, and 18 bases separated the two germline ends. In germline, CDR1 is DFQATT, CDR2 SNEGSKA (reference sequence). The CDR3 consists of 17 residues. CDR3 protein: CSASPTGHAVSYNEQFF. The CDR3 coding sequence is TGCAGTGCTAGCCCTACAGGACACGCAGTCTCCTACAATGAGCAGTTCTTC.

The rearrangement uses TRBV4-1 and TRBJ1-3; D possibly corresponds to TRBD1 (5 bases). CDR3 length equals 15 residues. Germline CDR1 and CDR2: MGHRA and YSYEKL. V was cut by 1 base and J by 8 bases, with 15 bases left in between. The CDR3 sequence: CASSQGPTGGDTIYF. DNA of the CDR3: TGCGCCAGCAGCCAAGGGCCCACCGGGGGTGACACCATATATTTT.

This chain joins TRBV5-1 and TRBJ2-3; maybe TRBD2 (6 bases). The CDR3 is 15 amino acids. CDR1 is SGHRS, CDR2 YFSETQ, per germline. Trimming stripped 1 base from V and 2 bases from J, with 11 bases between. The chain's CDR3 is CASSLPSGPTDTQYF. The CDR3 DNA is TGCGCCAGCAGCTTGCCCAGCGGGCCCACAGATACGCAGTATTTT.

The J gene is TRBJ2-3, the V gene TRBV28; D unresolved. V dropped 1 base and J dropped 4 bases, with 6 bases sitting between them. CDR1 and CDR2 from the germline V gene are MDHEN and SYDVKM. The CDR3 has 13 amino acids. The CDR3, as DNA: TGTGCCAGCAGTTTATTCGTGGCAGATACGCAGTATTTT. This encodes CASSLFVADTQYF.

V and J are TRBV7-9 and TRBJ2-7; 12 nucleotides agree with TRBD2. There are 15 residues in the CDR3. V shed 5 bases, J shed 6 bases, and the junction held 8 bases outside the gene matches. Looked up from germline, CDR1 is SEHNR and CDR2 is FQNEAQ (reference sequence). CDR3 DNA: TGTGCCAGCAGCCTCAGGACTAGCGGGGAGGTCGAGCAGTACTTC. Residues: CASSLRTSGEVEQYF.

The table lists this clonotype with a few counts. The chain combines TRBV12-3 or TRBV12-4 with TRBJ1-3; D ambiguous. V dropped 1 base and J dropped 4 bases, with 5 bases sitting between them. The length of the CDR3 is 13 residues. The CDR3 is CASSLEIGNTIYF. In DNA, the CDR3 is TGTGCCAGCAGTTTAGAAATAGGAAACACCATATATTTT.

This clonotype was counted a few times. This chain joins TRBV18 and TRBJ1-2; D uncertain. Trimming removed 6 bases from V and 8 bases from J, with 10 bases in between. CDR1 is KGHSH and CDR2 is LQKENI in the germline V gene. The CDR3 length is 11 residues. CDR3 sequence (DNA): TGTGCCAGCTCCCCGCGGACCGGCTACACCTTC. Protein sequence: CASSPRTGYTF. Together with reference TRBV18 and TRBJ1-2, the CDR3 gives the full variable domain: NAGVMQNPRHLVRRRGQEARLRCSPMKGHSHVYWYRQLPEEGLKFMVYLQKENIIDESGMPKERFSAEFPKEGPSILRIQQVVRGDSAAYFCASSPRTGYTFGSGTRLTVV.

The genes are TRBV29-1 and TRBJ1-1; D uncertain. Deletions cut 8 bases from V and 1 base from J, with 14 bases between. Germline assignment: CDR1 SQVTM and CDR2 ANQGSEA. CDR3 size: 13 residues. Written as DNA, the CDR3 is TGCAGCTCAACAGTTGATGCGAACACTGAAGCTTTCTTT. The encoded protein is CSSTVDANTEAFF.

J is TRBJ2-1 and V is TRBV20-1; D is ambiguous. Germline lookup yields CDR1 DFQATT and CDR2 SNEGSKA (reference sequence). V lost 6 bases, J lost 2 bases, and 14 bases lay in between. The CDR3 has 14 amino acids. The CDR3 DNA reads TGCAGTGCCCAGCGACGCCACCCCTACAATGAGCAGTTCTTC. Translated: CSAQRRHPYNEQFF.

This rearrangement joins TRBV5-1 to TRBJ2-2, with D unclear. Germline loops: CDR1 SGHRS, CDR2 YFSETQ. This CDR3 contains 16 residues. Trimming removed 0 bases from V and 0 bases from J, with 9 bases in between. The CDR3 DNA sequence: TGCGCCAGCAGCTTGGTAATCCCTACGAACACCGGGGAGCTGTTTTTT. As protein: CASSLVIPTNTGELFF.

This clonotype was picked up a small number of times. V usage is TRBV10-3 and J usage is TRBJ2-1, with D possibly being TRBD2 (5 bases). The CDR3 totals 15 residues. CDR1 ENHRY and CDR2 SYGVKD come from the germline V gene. V shed 4 bases and J shed 4 bases, with 14 bases lying between them. The CDR3 loop reads CAISAPGSWYNEQFF. In nucleotides, the CDR3 is TGTGCCATCAGTGCACCGGGATCCTGGTACAATGAGCAGTTCTTC.